This is a list of T cell receptor beta chains from one sample in a study of control samples from healthy donors and cancer patients. Sequencing was performed with immunoSEQ multiplex PCR; in TCRdb, only in-frame clones are kept and a portion is missing. This sample has 110,000 to 150,000 clones; roughly 92% occur once, and the top ten carry about 12%. Sample: blood. Receptor source: a middle-aged man in good health. Each CDR3 is given without its conserved first and last residue. D genes are given only for firm matches.

v_gene	j_gene	d_gene	CDR3aa
TRBV6-5	TRBJ1-1	NA	ASSYSKVTEAF
TRBV19	TRBJ2-1	TRBD2	ASSISFPGLAGGEGNEQF
TRBV6-5	TRBJ1-6	NA	ASTRGGSNNSPLH
TRBV12-2	TRBJ1-5	NA	ASRPVDSYSNQPQH
TRBV9	TRBJ2-7	TRBD2	ASSVLAGYEQY
TRBV27	TRBJ2-7	NA	ASRPEGYYEQY
TRBV3-1/TRBV3-2	TRBJ2-7	NA	ASSQVPAGPYEQY
TRBV7-3	TRBJ2-1	NA	ASSLTSGLRGNEQF
TRBV5-5	TRBJ2-2	NA	ASSPGQTGELF
TRBV4-1	TRBJ2-7	TRBD1	ASSHGQGAEQY
TRBV15	TRBJ2-5	TRBD2	ATSRPGLAGDGGETQY
TRBV7-9	TRBJ2-2	NA	ASSLGRWTGELF
TRBV7-9	TRBJ1-2	NA	ASRLTGGQLNGYT
TRBV21-1	TRBJ1-5	NA	ASSNILSNQPQH
TRBV6-5	TRBJ1-4	NA	ASSSDRGSGEKLF
TRBV6-2/TRBV6-3	TRBJ2-7	NA	ASSYSSVYSYEQY
TRBV28	TRBJ2-3	TRBD1	ASRLQGPGTDTQY
TRBV4-1	TRBJ1-1	NA	ASSQGSSKGNTEAF